Below, 17 T cell receptor beta chains from the same sample are listed, as sequenced in a study of blood T cell repertoires in COVID-19 (dated by TCRdb to about 2020). The library was prepared using the immunoSEQ multiplex PCR assay. TCRdb took this table from immuneACCESS and kept in-frame rearrangements with V and J called. Such tables lack part of the clones; where checked against another copy, unresolved V genes explain under half of the gap, and the rest is unexplained. The sample yields fewer than 300,000 clones; over 75% were counted once. The ten biggest clones cover 15% of the sample. The sample taken for sequencing was PBMCs or T cells enriched from blood (not recorded which). Every receptor here comes from a man aged 18 to 30 who had recovered from COVID-19.

The chain joins TRBV28 to TRBJ1-2; D gene unclear. Germline V gene data show CDR1 as MDHEN and CDR2 as SYDVKM. The length of the CDR3 is 11 residues. The germline V and J ends were trimmed by 3 bases and 11 bases, with 10 bases remaining between them. CDR3: CASSFKTPYTF. The DNA of the CDR3 is TGTGCCAGCAGTTTTAAGACACCTTACACCTTC.

This clone was detected only a few times. J is TRBJ2-3 and V is TRBV7-9; 9 bases map to TRBD2. Germline loops: CDR1 SEHNR, CDR2 FQNEAQ (reference sequence). Trimming removed 1 base from V and 6 bases from J; junction bases left unmatched: 5. This CDR3 is built from 15 residues. CDR3 coding DNA: TGTGCCAGCAGCTTAGGGCGGGGGGGCCTGGATACGCAGTATTTT. Residues: CASSLGRGGLDTQYF.

The CDR3 sequence: CASSPTDRDYLGYTF. The CDR3 DNA is TGTGCCAGCAGCCCTACGGACAGGGATTATCTCGGCTACACCTTC. The chain links TRBV7-9 to TRBJ1-2, with TRBD1 identical over 8 bases. Germline CDR1 SEHNR, CDR2 FQNEAQ (reference sequence). CDR3 length: 15 residues. V shed 5 bases, J shed 8 bases, and the junction held 13 bases outside the gene matches.

This clone is a singleton in its sample. The CDR3 loop is CASSLDFDEQYF. Here the CDR3 DNA reads TGCGCCAGCAGCTTGGATTTCGACGAGCAGTACTTC. The chain has TRBV5-1 and TRBJ2-7, with D unclear. This CDR3 has 12 amino acids. Per germline, CDR1 SGHRS and CDR2 YFSETQ. V lost 0 bases to trimming and J lost 5 bases, with 6 bases between them.

The chain links TRBV19 to TRBJ2-3; unclear D gene. The CDR3 totals 16 residues. Trimming took 3 bases from V and 2 from J, leaving 15 bases between them. Germline CDR1 reads LNHDA; CDR2 reads SQIVND (reference sequence). The CDR3: CASSIFFGRLTDTQYF. DNA for the CDR3: TGTGCCAGTAGTATTTTTTTCGGCAGGCTCACAGATACGCAGTATTTT.

The V call is TRBV7-6, the J call TRBJ2-3; 7 bases fit TRBD2. The germline V gene has CDR1 SGHVS and CDR2 FNYEAQ. The CDR3 consists of 15 residues. V shed 1 base and J 4 bases; nucleotides not matched to a gene: 5. The CDR3 loop is CASSLESSGADTQYF. DNA of the CDR3: TGTGCCAGCAGCTTAGAATCTAGCGGCGCAGATACGCAGTATTTT.

The genes are TRBV18 and TRBJ1-5, with TRBD1 matching 10 bases. Germline lookup yields CDR1 KGHSH and CDR2 LQKENI. The CDR3 spans 14 residues. V lost 4 bases, J lost 7 bases, and 4 bases stayed unmatched. The CDR3 sequence is CASSLGTGDQPQHF. Here the CDR3 DNA reads TGTGCCAGCTCACTGGGGACAGGGGACCAGCCCCAGCATTTT.

The rearrangement links TRBV28 to TRBJ1-2; a weak D match, TRBD1 (5 bases). This CDR3 comprises 14 residues. Deletions cut 6 bases from V and 0 bases from J, with 11 bases between. Germline-derived CDR1 and CDR2 are MDHEN and SYDVKM. Here the CDR3 reads CASRLGGANYGYTF. The CDR3 bases are TGTGCCAGCAGACTCGGGGGGGCTAACTATGGCTACACCTTC.

This sequence joins TRBV4-1 and TRBJ1-1; D might be TRBD1 (6 bases). The germline V gene encodes CDR1 MGHRA and CDR2 YSYEKL. CDR3 length: 14 amino acids. Trimming removed 3 bases from V and 0 bases from J, with 8 bases in between. As DNA, the CDR3 is TGCGCCAGCAGCCATGGACAGTTGAACACTGAAGCTTTCTTT. Amino acid sequence: CASSHGQLNTEAFF.

The gene calls are TRBV12-3 or TRBV12-4 and TRBJ1-1, with TRBD1 identical over 7 bases. The CDR3 totals 13 residues. The junction had 8 bases not matched to a gene; V was cut back by 6 bases and J by 7 bases. CDR3 loop: CASSGKGQLEAFF. In DNA form, the CDR3 reads TGTGCCAGCAGCGGAAAGGGACAGCTTGAAGCTTTCTTT.

This CDR3 is CASSLAPSGGPEQFF. CDR3 nucleotides: TGTGCCAGCAGCTTAGCGCCCAGCGGGGGGCCTGAGCAGTTCTTC. The rearrangement uses TRBV7-9 and TRBJ2-1; 9 positions match TRBD2. The CDR3 loop spans 15 amino acids. Germline V gives CDR1 SEHNR, CDR2 FQNEAQ (reference sequence). The V segment lost 0 bases and the J segment 9 bases; nucleotides outside the gene matches: 6.

The chain carries TRBV5-1 and TRBJ2-1; TRBD1 is a possible D gene (6 bases). Germline loops: CDR1 SGHRS, CDR2 YFSETQ. The ends were cut back, 0 bases at V and 14 bases at J, with 12 bases in the middle. CDR3 length: 12 amino acids. The CDR3 sequence: CASSLGRAGEFF. The CDR3 DNA reads TGCGCCAGCAGCTTGGGGCGCGCAGGGGAGTTCTTC.

Only a few counts were recorded for this clone. V gene TRBV10-1 combines with J gene TRBJ2-7; 7 positions match TRBD2. Germline assignment: CDR1 WNHNN and CDR2 SYGVQD (reference sequence). Unmatched junction bases numbered 0, after V lost 0 bases and J lost 4 bases. The CDR3 runs to 13 residues. CDR3 DNA sequence: TGCGCCAGCAGTGAGTCTAGCGGGTACGAGCAGTACTTC. The encoded protein is CASSESSGYEQYF.

The chain combines TRBV2 with TRBJ2-1; D perhaps matches TRBD2 (6 bases). The CDR3 has 13 amino acids. Germline V gene data show CDR1 as SNHLY and CDR2 as FYNNEI. V was clipped by 4 bases and J by 8 bases, with 12 bases between them. In DNA, the CDR3 is TGTGCCAGCAGTGGGCTAGCGCCCCATGAGCAGTTCTTC. Translated: CASSGLAPHEQFF.

The V gene is TRBV7-8, the J gene TRBJ1-1; maybe TRBD1 (5 bases). The CDR3 loop spans 15 amino acids. The V gene's germline CDR1 is SGHVS and CDR2 FQNEAQ. The V end was cut by 3 bases, the J end by 4 bases, with 15 bases between. The CDR3 loop reads CASSFGWQGSTEAFF. CDR3 in DNA: TGTGCCAGCAGCTTTGGGTGGCAGGGAAGCACTGAAGCTTTCTTT.

The chain joins TRBV11-2 to TRBJ2-5, with 9 bases aligning to TRBD2. Trimming at V came to 3 bases and at J to 1 base, leaving 9 bases not matched to a gene. Looked up from germline, CDR1 is SGHAT and CDR2 is FQNNGV. The CDR3 totals 17 residues. In DNA form, the CDR3 reads TGTGCCAGCAGCTTTTTAAGGACTAGCGACCTCCAAGAGACCCAGTACTTC. Protein: CASSFLRTSDLQETQYF. Using reference TRBV11-2 and TRBJ2-5 for the parts outside the CDR3, the full variable domain is EAGVAQSPRYKIIEKRQSVAFWCNPISGHATLYWYQQILGQGPKLLIQFQNNGVVDDSQLPKDRFSAERLKGVDSTLKIQPAKLEDSAVYLCASSFLRTSDLQETQYFGPGTRLLVL.

The chain couples TRBV12-5 to TRBJ1-4; 8 nucleotides line up with TRBD1. Trimming at V came to 4 bases and at J to 8 bases, leaving 6 bases not matched to a gene. CDR1 is LGHNT and CDR2 is FRNRAP in the germline V gene. This CDR3 comprises 14 residues. The chain's CDR3 is CASGSGQGREKLFF. CDR3 DNA sequence: TGTGCTAGTGGTTCCGGACAGGGTCGGGAAAAACTGTTTTTT.